These 19 T cell receptor beta chains share one sample of origin, sequenced in a study of OX40 agonist ivuxolimab in advanced cancers. The method was immunoSEQ multiplex PCR; TCRdb's version includes in-frame clones alone and lacks a portion of them. The table includes tens of thousands of clones, roughly 82% detected once. The material sequenced was CD4+ or CD8+ T cells sorted from blood, taken in a trial of the OX40 agonist ivuxolimab. The receptors were sampled from an adult with an advanced solid tumor such as melanoma, head and neck, liver or kidney cancer.

The rearrangement links TRBV5-1 to TRBJ2-5; 7 bases are a match to TRBD1. Germline V lookup: CDR1 SGHRS, CDR2 YFSETQ. With 4 bases clipped from V and 6 bases from J, the junction kept 9 bases outside the gene matches. The CDR3 has 14 residues. The CDR3 coding sequence is TGCGCCAGCAGCAGACAGGGTCCTCAACAGACCCAGTACTTC. Translation gives CASSRQGPQQTQYF.

The genes are TRBV5-4 and TRBJ2-2, with TRBD1 as a possible D gene (5 bases). The V end lost 0 bases, the J end lost 0 bases, and 9 bases lay between the germline ends. In germline, CDR1 is SGHNT, CDR2 YYREEE (reference sequence). The CDR3 contains 16 residues. The chain's CDR3 is CASSLGGSANTGELFF. The CDR3 DNA reads TGTGCCAGCAGCTTGGGGGGCAGCGCGAACACCGGGGAGCTGTTTTTT.

The genes are TRBV7-2 and TRBJ2-3; 11 bases align to TRBD2. CDR1 SGHTA and CDR2 FQGNSA come from the germline V gene. The V segment lost 3 bases and the J segment 5 bases; nucleotides outside the gene matches: 7. There are 16 residues in the CDR3. The chain's CDR3 is CASSFAGTSGGDTQYF. Written as DNA, the CDR3 is TGTGCCAGCAGCTTTGCCGGGACTAGCGGAGGAGATACGCAGTATTTT.

The V gene is TRBV4-2, the J gene TRBJ1-2; no firm D call. Germline V gene sequence: CDR1 LGHNA, CDR2 YNFKEQ. This CDR3 has 13 amino acids. The germline V and J ends were trimmed by 3 bases and 3 bases, with 8 bases remaining between them. The CDR3 protein is CASSQDRDYGYTF. In DNA, the CDR3 is TGTGCCAGCAGCCAGGATAGGGACTATGGCTACACCTTC.

This clone occurred a few times. The chain has TRBV30 and TRBJ2-2; no firm D call. Trimming cost V 0 bases and J 6 bases, with 2 bases left between them. The V gene's germline CDR1 is GTSNPN and CDR2 SVGIG (reference sequence). This CDR3 comprises 11 residues. The CDR3 DNA sequence: TGTGCCTGGAGTGTACCCGGGGAGCTGTTTTTT. Translated: CAWSVPGELFF.

This chain uses TRBV4-2 with TRBJ1-2, with D possibly TRBD1 on 6 matching bases. The germline CDR1 and CDR2 sequences are LGHNA and YNFKEQ. Between the trimmed V and J ends, which lost 2 bases and 4 bases, there was a span of 8 bases. This CDR3 is built from 13 residues. The CDR3 nucleotides read TGTGCCAGCAGCCAAATGGACAGCTATGGCTACACCTTC. Amino acid sequence: CASSQMDSYGYTF.

This clone was seen only once. The rearrangement uses TRBV29-1 and TRBJ1-2; weak D call: TRBD1 (6 bases). With 8 bases removed from V and 5 bases from J, the gap between germline ends came to 24 bases. CDR1 is SQVTM, CDR2 ANQGSEA, per germline. The CDR3 is made up of 15 amino acids. CDR3 region: CSSPLTGLLRYGYTF. The CDR3 nucleotides read TGCAGCTCTCCCCTCACAGGGCTCCTTAGGTATGGCTACACCTTC.

The J gene is TRBJ2-7, the V gene TRBV6-1; no clear D gene. The CDR3 has 12 amino acids. Looked up from germline, CDR1 is MNHNS and CDR2 is SASEGT. Trimming stripped 7 bases from V and 5 bases from J, with 12 bases between. CDR3: CASTLETHEQYF. The CDR3 region has the DNA TGTGCCAGCACCCTCGAAACCCACGAGCAGTACTTC.

V is TRBV5-4 and J is TRBJ2-6, with D perhaps matching TRBD2 (6 bases). V lost 0 bases, J lost 2 bases, and 6 bases lay in between. The CDR3 is 15 residues long. Per germline, CDR1 SGHNT and CDR2 YYREEE (reference sequence). The CDR3 DNA follows: TGTGCCAGCAGCTTGGGGGGGGCTGGGGCCAACGTCCTGACTTTC. This translates into CASSLGGAGANVLTF.

This clone showed up just once. The chain recombines TRBV18 with TRBJ2-3; weak D call: TRBD1 (9 bases). This CDR3 spans 18 amino acids. The V gene lost 0 bases and the J gene lost 2 bases, with 18 bases spanning the gap. Germline-derived CDR1 and CDR2 are KGHSH and LQKENI. The CDR3 sequence is CASSPPGQGGGNTDTQYF. CDR3 coding DNA: TGTGCCAGCTCACCACCGGGACAGGGCGGGGGGAACACAGATACGCAGTATTTT.

The rearrangement uses TRBV14 and TRBJ2-1; 7 bases fit TRBD1. The CDR3 has 15 residues. Germline CDR1 reads SGHDN; CDR2 reads FVKESK. Trimming took 1 base from V and 6 from J; bases not matched to a gene: 6. CDR3 in DNA: TGTGCCAGCAGCCAAGTGGGGGACAGTGGCAATGAGCAGTTCTTC. It yields the protein CASSQVGDSGNEQFF. The entire variable domain, with the rest obtained from reference TRBV14 and TRBJ2-1, is as follows: EAGVTQFPSHSVIEKGQTVTLRCDPISGHDNLYWYRRVMGKEIKFLLHFVKESKQDESGMPNNRFLAERTGGTYSTLKVQPAELEDSGVYFCASSQVGDSGNEQFFGPGTRLTVL.

DNA for the CDR3: TGTGCCAGCAGTTACCTTACGCGATCTAGCAGCCGGCCGCAGTATTTT. Protein sequence: CASSYLTRSSSRPQYF. The rearrangement links TRBV6-6 to TRBJ2-3, with a tentative D call TRBD2 (5 bases). Per germline, CDR1 MNHNY and CDR2 SVGAGI (reference sequence). CDR3 size: 16 residues. V lost 2 bases and J 10 bases, leaving 22 bases between the germline ends.

The CDR3 region is CASGGHVANTGELFF. CDR3 sequence (DNA): TGTGCCAGCGGTGGACACGTCGCGAACACCGGGGAGCTGTTTTTT. The rearrangement links TRBV27 to TRBJ2-2; TRBD1 is a possible D gene (5 bases). Trimming cost V 8 bases and J 0 bases, with 13 bases left between them. Germline CDR1 and CDR2: MNHEY and SMNVEV (reference sequence). This CDR3 has 15 amino acids.

The CDR3 is CASSLSGGTGENEQFF. The CDR3 nucleotides read TGTGCCAGCAGCTTAAGCGGGGGGACAGGGGAGAATGAGCAGTTCTTC. The rearrangement uses TRBV7-3 and TRBJ2-1, with 10 bases that match TRBD1. CDR1 SGHTA and CDR2 FQGTGA come from the germline V gene. J was trimmed by 7 bases and V by 1 base; bases with no gene match: 7. This CDR3 is built from 16 residues.

The V and J genes are TRBV11-3 and TRBJ2-1; D might be TRBD2 (7 bases). Germline V gives CDR1 SGHNT, CDR2 YENEEA. V was trimmed by 3 bases and J by 6 bases, leaving 9 bases between them. There are 13 residues in the CDR3. The CDR3 bases are TGTGCCAGCAGCTTGGGAGGGGGCAATGAGCAGTTCTTC. This translates into CASSLGGGNEQFF.

This rearrangement joins TRBV12-5 to TRBJ2-7, with unresolved D. The CDR3 spans 16 residues. Per the germline V gene, CDR1 is LGHNT and CDR2 is FRNRAP. Trimming cost V 0 bases and J 5 bases, with 17 bases left between them. The CDR3 DNA sequence: TGTGCTAGTGGTTTGGTACTTTGTGGTGGAGTCCACGAGCAGTACGTC. As protein: CASGLVLCGGVHEQYV.

CDR3 nucleotide sequence: TGTGCCAGCAGTAACAGGGTCTCTGAAGCTTTCTTT. Translating gives CASSNRVSEAFF. The chain carries TRBV27 and TRBJ1-1; D may be TRBD1 (6 bases). V lost 5 bases and J 6 bases, leaving 10 bases between the germline ends. The CDR3 covers 12 residues. CDR1 MNHEY and CDR2 SMNVEV come from the germline V gene (reference sequence).

CDR3 sequence reads: CASSLPLSVLSTTNEKLFF. For the CDR3, the DNA is TGTGCCAGCAGTTTACCCCTCTCGGTGCTATCGACAACTAATGAAAAACTGTTTTTT. The genes are TRBV28 and TRBJ1-4; D uncertain. The germline V gene has CDR1 MDHEN and CDR2 SYDVKM. There are 19 residues in the CDR3. The ends were cut back, 2 bases at V and 0 bases at J, with 19 bases in the middle.

The chain carries TRBV11-2 and TRBJ2-2; D uncertain. Deletions cut 5 bases from V and 5 bases from J, with 9 bases between. The CDR3 has 13 amino acids. The germline V gene encodes CDR1 SGHAT and CDR2 FQNNGV. CDR3 coding DNA: TGTGCCAGCAGCCGTGAGAAGACCGGGGAGCTGTTTTTT. Its translation: CASSREKTGELFF.